This entry lists 8 T cell receptor beta chains sequenced from one sample in a study of blood T cells in healthy people across ages. A second PCR, run for roughly 6 to 11 cycles, used a sample-barcoded 5' primer plus a J-beta primer mix. TCRdb fed the 5' RACE reads into MiXCR, producing one record per CDR3 protein. This table holds approximately 1.5 million distinct CDR3 sequences, 35% to 45% found once. Sequenced input: blood. All receptors come from a woman aged 18-30 years in good health.

The chain couples TRBV6-2 or TRBV6-3 to TRBJ1-2, with 8 nucleotides matching TRBD1. The CDR3 extends over 15 amino acids. Unmatched junction bases numbered 4, after V lost 2 bases and J lost 2 bases. Germline-derived CDR1 and CDR2 are MNHEY and SVGEGT. The CDR3 DNA reads as TGTGCCAGCAGTTACCAAGGACAGGGAAACTATGGCTACACCTTC. Amino acid sequence: CASSYQGQGNYGYTF.

V and J are TRBV3-1 and TRBJ2-3; 12 nucleotides match TRBD2. The CDR3 extends over 16 amino acids. CDR1 is LGHDT, CDR2 YNNKEL, per germline (reference sequence). V gave up 4 bases and J gave up 4 bases; unmatched junction bases: 6. CDR3 coding DNA: TGTGCCAGCAGCCCGCTAGCGGGAGGGGGCGCAGATACGCAGTATTTT. This codes for CASSPLAGGGADTQYF.

V is TRBV30 and J is TRBJ1-2; 8 bases are shared with TRBD1. J lost 4 bases, V lost 7 bases, and 5 bases had no gene match. This CDR3 spans 12 amino acids. From germline, CDR1 is GTSNPN and CDR2 SVGIG (reference sequence). The CDR3 protein is CASPDRGYGYTF. The CDR3 DNA sequence: TGTGCCTCTCCAGACAGGGGCTATGGCTACACCTTC.

The chain recombines TRBV29-1 with TRBJ2-2; D gene ambiguous. V lost 7 bases and J lost 3, with 15 bases in between. Germline V gene lookup returns CDR1 SQVTM and CDR2 ANQGSEA. This CDR3 is built from 14 residues. The CDR3 region has the DNA TGCAGCGCCTTTCCGCGCGGAGACACCGGGGAGCTGTTTTTT. Translating gives CSAFPRGDTGELFF.

The chain links TRBV30 to TRBJ2-3; D uncertain. Germline values: CDR1 GTSNPN, CDR2 SVGIG (reference sequence). The germline V and J ends were trimmed by 2 bases and 2 bases, with 11 bases remaining between them. This CDR3 is built from 14 residues. Here the CDR3 DNA reads TGTGCCTGGAGTATCTCCGTCATCACAGATACGCAGTATTTT. As protein: CAWSISVITDTQYF. Looking up the rest from reference TRBV30 and TRBJ2-3 gives the full variable domain: SQTIHQWPATLVQPVGSPLSLECTVEGTSNPNLYWYRQAAGRGLQLLFYSVGIGQISSEVPQNLSASRPQDRQFILSSKKLLLSDSGFYLCAWSISVITDTQYFGPGTRLTVL.

The rearrangement joins TRBV27 to TRBJ2-1; 8 bases match TRBD2. Germline V CDR1 and CDR2: MNHEY, SMNVEV (reference sequence). The CDR3 consists of 16 residues. Losses at the gene ends were 5 bases for V and 13 bases for J; bases not matched to a gene: 19. The DNA for the CDR3 is TGTGCCAGCAGTCAGGTTACTAGCGGAGACCGAGAGACCCAGTTCTTC. Residues: CASSQVTSGDRETQFF.

Of note for this clonotype: A much larger clone lies a single base off, so this may be a read error. The V call is TRBV4-3, the J call TRBJ2-7; D possibly matches TRBD1 or TRBD2 (5 bases each). The CDR3 spans 14 residues. Trimming pared 8 bases from V and 4 bases from J, leaving 18 bases between. Germline CDR1 LGHNA, CDR2 YSLEER. This chain's CDR3 is CASGLNEGRYEQYF. CDR3 nucleotides: TGCGCCAGCGGCCTCAACGAGGGGAGATACGAGCAGTACTTC.

This clonotype was seen more than once but under ten times. This chain links TRBV7-2 with TRBJ1-5; D unresolved. The CDR3 length is 15 residues. Looked up from germline, CDR1 is SGHTA and CDR2 is FQGNSA. Trimming took 5 bases from V and 2 from J, leaving 13 bases between them. In DNA, the CDR3 is TGTGCCAGCAGCCCCCTTGGGTTTGGCAATCAGCCCCAGCATTTT. It is translated as CASSPLGFGNQPQHF.